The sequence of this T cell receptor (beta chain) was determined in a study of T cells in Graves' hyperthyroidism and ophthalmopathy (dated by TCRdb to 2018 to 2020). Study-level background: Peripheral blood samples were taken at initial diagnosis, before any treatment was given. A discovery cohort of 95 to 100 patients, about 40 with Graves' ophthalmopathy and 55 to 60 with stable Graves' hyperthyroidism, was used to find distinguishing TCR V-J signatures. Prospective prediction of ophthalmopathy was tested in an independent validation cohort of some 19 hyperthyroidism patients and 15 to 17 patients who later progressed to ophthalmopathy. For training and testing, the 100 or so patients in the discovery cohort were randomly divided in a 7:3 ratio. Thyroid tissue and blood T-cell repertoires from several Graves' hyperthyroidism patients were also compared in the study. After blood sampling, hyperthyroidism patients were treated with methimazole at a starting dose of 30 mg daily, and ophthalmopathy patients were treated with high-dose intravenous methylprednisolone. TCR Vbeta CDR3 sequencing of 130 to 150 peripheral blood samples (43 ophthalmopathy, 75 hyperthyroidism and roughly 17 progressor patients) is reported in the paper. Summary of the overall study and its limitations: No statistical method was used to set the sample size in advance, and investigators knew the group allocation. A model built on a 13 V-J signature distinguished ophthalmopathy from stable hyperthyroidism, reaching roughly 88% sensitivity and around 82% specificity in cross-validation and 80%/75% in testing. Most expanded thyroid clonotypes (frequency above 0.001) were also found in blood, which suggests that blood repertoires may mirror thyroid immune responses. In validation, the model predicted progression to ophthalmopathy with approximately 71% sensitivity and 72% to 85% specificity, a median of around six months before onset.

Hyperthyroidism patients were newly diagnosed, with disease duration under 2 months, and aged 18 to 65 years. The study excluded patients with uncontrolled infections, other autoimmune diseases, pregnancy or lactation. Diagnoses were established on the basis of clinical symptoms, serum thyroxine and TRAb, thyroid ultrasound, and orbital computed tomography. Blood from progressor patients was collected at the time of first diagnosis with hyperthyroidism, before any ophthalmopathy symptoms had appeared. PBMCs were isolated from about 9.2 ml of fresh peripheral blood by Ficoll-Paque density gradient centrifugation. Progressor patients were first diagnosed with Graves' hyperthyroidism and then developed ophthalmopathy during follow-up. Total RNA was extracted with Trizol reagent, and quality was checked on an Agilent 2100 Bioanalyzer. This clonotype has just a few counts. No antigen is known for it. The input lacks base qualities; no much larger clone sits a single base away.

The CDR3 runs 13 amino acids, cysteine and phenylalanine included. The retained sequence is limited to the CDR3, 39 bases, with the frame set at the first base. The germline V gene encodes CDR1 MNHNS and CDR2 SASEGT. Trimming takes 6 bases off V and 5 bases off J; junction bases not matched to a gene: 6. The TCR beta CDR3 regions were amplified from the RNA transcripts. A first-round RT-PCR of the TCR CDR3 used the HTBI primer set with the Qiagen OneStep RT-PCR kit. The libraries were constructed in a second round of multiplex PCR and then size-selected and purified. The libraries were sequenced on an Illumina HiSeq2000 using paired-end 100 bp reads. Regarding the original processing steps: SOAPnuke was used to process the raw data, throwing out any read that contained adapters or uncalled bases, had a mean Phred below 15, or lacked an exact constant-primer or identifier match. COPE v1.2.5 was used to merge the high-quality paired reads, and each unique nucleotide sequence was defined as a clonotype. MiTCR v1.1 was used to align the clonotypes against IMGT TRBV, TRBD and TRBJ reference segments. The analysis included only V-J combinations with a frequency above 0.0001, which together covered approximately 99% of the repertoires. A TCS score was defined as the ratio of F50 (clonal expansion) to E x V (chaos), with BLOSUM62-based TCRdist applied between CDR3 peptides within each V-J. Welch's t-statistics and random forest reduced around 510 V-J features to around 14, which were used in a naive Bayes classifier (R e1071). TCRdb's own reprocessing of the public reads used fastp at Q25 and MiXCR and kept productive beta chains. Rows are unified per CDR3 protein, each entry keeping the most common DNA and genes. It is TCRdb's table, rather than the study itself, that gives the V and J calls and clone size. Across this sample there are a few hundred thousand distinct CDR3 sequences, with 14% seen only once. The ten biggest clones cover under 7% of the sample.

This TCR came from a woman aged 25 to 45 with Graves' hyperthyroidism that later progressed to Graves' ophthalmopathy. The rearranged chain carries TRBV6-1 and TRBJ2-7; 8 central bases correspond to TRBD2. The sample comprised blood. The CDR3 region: CASRQAGVDEQYF. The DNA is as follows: TGTGCCAGCAGACAAGCGGGAGTGGACGAGCAGTACTTC.